Below, 14 T cell receptor beta chains from the same sample are listed, as sequenced in a study of T cell repertoires in cytomegalovirus infection. Antigens for these TCRs are unknown. TCRdb processed the reads anew with MiXCR; each CDR3 protein has one entry. The table has about 55,000 distinct CDR3 sequences, around 20% seen once. Here the sequenced sample was CD8+ T cells from cultured PBMCs, taken from culture after CMV antigen stimulation. The receptors stem from a human donor in good health (CMV status not recorded). Some clones in this sample may be carry-over from other donors' samples.

The chain recombines TRBV5-5 with TRBJ1-3; no clear D gene. Trimming removed 0 bases from V and 1 base from J, with 8 bases in between. CDR1 and CDR2 (germline): SGHKS, YYEKEE (reference sequence). This CDR3 spans 15 amino acids. The CDR3 loop is CASSLDAGSGNTIYF. CDR3 in DNA: TGTGCCAGCAGCTTGGATGCGGGATCTGGAAACACCATATATTTT.

This clonotype appeared a few times. The chain has TRBV7-9 and TRBJ1-6; maybe TRBD1 (5 bases). The CDR3 length is 12 residues. Germline V gene lookup returns CDR1 SEHNR and CDR2 FQNEAQ (reference sequence). CDR3 loop: CATSQGNSPLHF. The CDR3 DNA reads as TGTGCTACGAGTCAGGGCAATTCACCCCTCCACTTT.

There are a few counts of this clonotype. The chain joins TRBV9 to TRBJ2-1; D perhaps matches TRBD2 (5 bases). CDR3 length equals 16 residues. The germline CDR1 and CDR2 sequences are SGDLS and YYNGEE. The V end lost 4 bases, the J end lost 3 bases, and 17 bases lay between the germline ends. The CDR3 bases are TGTGCCAGCAGCACAACGGGGTCCTCCAGCTACAATGAGCAGTTCTTC. Its translation: CASSTTGSSSYNEQFF.

Only a few counts were recorded for this clonotype. CDR3 bases: TGTGCCAGCGAGGCAGGGGGATACAATGAGCAGTTCTTC. Translating it yields CASEAGGYNEQFF. The chain combines TRBV7-2 with TRBJ2-1, with 7 bases identical to TRBD1. V shed 8 bases and J 4 bases; nucleotides not matched to a gene: 5. The CDR3 length is 13 residues. The germline CDR1 and CDR2 sequences are SGHTA and FQGNSA. The whole variable domain, filled in from reference TRBV7-2 and TRBJ2-1, reads GAGVSQSPSNKVTEKGKDVELRCDPISGHTALYWYRQSLGQGLEFLIYFQGNSAPDKSGLPSDRFSAERTGGSVSTLTIQRTQQEDSAVYLCASEAGGYNEQFFGPGTRLTVL.

This chain links TRBV7-9 with TRBJ2-1; 10 nucleotides align to TRBD1. The CDR3 runs 15 residues. With V trimmed by 1 base and J by 3 bases, 0 bases remained unmatched. The germline V gene has CDR1 SEHNR and CDR2 FQNEAQ (reference sequence). Here the CDR3 DNA reads TGTGCCAGCAGCTTAGGGGACAGGGGCTACAATGAGCAGTTCTTC. Protein sequence: CASSLGDRGYNEQFF.

This clonotype has more than one count but fewer than ten. CDR3 bases: TGTGCCAGCAGCCCTGGGGTAGCTGGAAACACCATATATTTT. Translating it yields CASSPGVAGNTIYF. The V and J genes are TRBV12-3 or TRBV12-4 and TRBJ1-3; the D is unclear. The CDR3 is 14 residues long. Trimming removed 6 bases at V and 2 bases at J, with 11 bases between.

In its sample, this clonotype was seen a few times. The chain combines TRBV11-2 with TRBJ2-3; D gene unclear. Germline CDR1 and CDR2: SGHAT and FQNNGV. The CDR3 totals 14 residues. Trimming shortened V by 5 bases and J by 0 bases, and 9 bases separated the two germline ends. Here the CDR3 DNA reads TGTGCCAGCAGCCCAGAGCAAAGCACAGATACGCAGTATTTT. It is translated as CASSPEQSTDTQYF.

V usage is TRBV19 and J usage is TRBJ2-7; 8 positions agree with TRBD1. The junction had 7 bases not matched to a gene; V was cut back by 3 bases and J by 3 bases. Germline V gene lookup returns CDR1 LNHDA and CDR2 SQIVND (reference sequence). This CDR3 contains 15 residues. Here the CDR3 reads CASSIGQGALYEQYF. CDR3 in DNA: TGTGCCAGTAGTATCGGACAGGGAGCCCTCTACGAGCAGTACTTC. The full variable domain, its missing parts supplied by reference TRBV19 and TRBJ2-7, is DGGITQSPKYLFRKEGQNVTLSCEQNLNHDAMYWYRQDPGQGLRLIYYSQIVNDFQKGDIAEGYSVSREKKESFPLTVTSAQKNPTAFYLCASSIGQGALYEQYFGPGTRLTVT.

The chain couples TRBV12-3 or TRBV12-4 to TRBJ1-1, with a possible D match to TRBD1 (5 bases). The CDR3 covers 15 residues. Between the trimmed V and J ends, which lost 4 bases and 4 bases, there was a span of 16 bases. The CDR3 DNA sequence: TGTGCCAGCAGTTCCTCCCCGGGGGGAGGCACTGAAGCTTTCTTT. Protein: CASSSSPGGGTEAFF.

Points on this clonotype: A read error may account for a junction end that differs from germline. The chain couples TRBV4-1 to TRBJ2-7; D is uncertain. CDR3 length equals 13 residues. Germline V gene data show CDR1 as MGHRA and CDR2 as YSYEKL. In DNA form, the CDR3 reads TGTGCCAGCAGCCAAGAAGGATATTACGAGCAGTACTTC. Protein: CASSQEGYYEQYF.

In its sample, this clonotype was seen many times. At one end the junction does not follow the germline gene, possibly because of a read error. This chain connects TRBV10-3 to TRBJ2-1; D gene uncertain. CDR1 and CDR2 from the germline V gene are ENHRY and SYGVKD. There are 14 residues in the CDR3. The CDR3 sequence: CAISESGTGNEQFF. The CDR3 region has the DNA TGTGCCATCAGCGAGTCCGGAACCGGCAATGAGCAGTTCTTC.

The rearrangement links TRBV12-3 or TRBV12-4 to TRBJ2-4; TRBD2 agrees at 10 bases. The CDR3 has 18 amino acids. The J segment lost 1 base and the V segment lost 2 bases, leaving 8 bases of the junction unmatched. CDR3 residues: CASSLKREGGIAKNIQYF. The CDR3 DNA sequence: TGTGCCAGCAGTTTAAAGCGGGAGGGGGGGATCGCCAAAAACATTCAGTACTTC.

This clonotype was recorded a few times. The chain has TRBV12-3 or TRBV12-4 and TRBJ1-5; the D is unclear. V dropped 6 bases and J dropped 6 bases, with 15 bases sitting between them. The CDR3 is 14 residues long. The CDR3 DNA is TGTGCCAGCAGGGTCGACCTAGTTGGTCAGCCCCAGCATTTT. Translation: CASRVDLVGQPQHF.

J is TRBJ2-3 and V is TRBV27; D is ambiguous. Per germline, CDR1 MNHEY and CDR2 SMNVEV (reference sequence). Deletions cut 6 bases from V and 3 bases from J, with 10 bases between. This CDR3 has 13 amino acids. DNA for the CDR3: TGTGCCAGCAGCCGGTTCGAGACAGATACGCAGTATTTT. Translated: CASSRFETDTQYF.